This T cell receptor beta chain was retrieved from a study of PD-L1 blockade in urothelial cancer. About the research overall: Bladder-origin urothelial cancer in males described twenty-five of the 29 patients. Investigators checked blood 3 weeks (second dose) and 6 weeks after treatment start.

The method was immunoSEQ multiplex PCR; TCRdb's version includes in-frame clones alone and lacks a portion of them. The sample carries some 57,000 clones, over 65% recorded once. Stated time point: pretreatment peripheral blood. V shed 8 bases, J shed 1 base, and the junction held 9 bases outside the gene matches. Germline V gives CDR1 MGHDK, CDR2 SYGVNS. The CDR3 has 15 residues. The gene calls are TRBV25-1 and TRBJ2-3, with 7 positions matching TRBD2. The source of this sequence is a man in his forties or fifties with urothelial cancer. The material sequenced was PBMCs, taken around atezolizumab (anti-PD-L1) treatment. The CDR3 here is CASGELGGGTDTQYF. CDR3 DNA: TGTGCCAGCGGGGAGCTGGGGGGGGGCACAGATACGCAGTATTTT. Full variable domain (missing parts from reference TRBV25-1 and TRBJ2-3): EADIYQTPRYLVIGTGKKITLECSQTMGHDKMYWYQQDPGMELHLIHYSYGVNSTEKGDLSSESTVSRIRTEHFPLTLESARPSHTSQYLCASGELGGGTDTQYFGPGTRLTVL.